The rows below give T cell receptor beta chains drawn from one sample of a study of blood T cell repertoires in COVID-19. Sequenced by immunoSEQ multiplex PCR; TCRdb stores in-frame clones only, minus some. The sample holds 100,000 to 150,000 clones, around 84% seen once. Material: peripheral blood. The receptors were sampled from a woman aged 80 or over with acute or convalescent COVID-19. Both conserved end residues are part of each CDR3. D genes are given only for firm matches. Clone size is stated in some rows and not others, as once, few, many or a class when expanded.

v_gene	abundance	j_gene	d_gene	CDR3nt	CDR3aa
TRBV2	NA	TRBJ1-1	TRBD1	TGTGCCAGCAGTTTTGGACAGGGGAGGACTTTCTTT	CASSFGQGRTFF
TRBV29-1	NA	TRBJ2-7	TRBD1	TGCAGCGCTGGACAGGGAAAACAGCAGTACTTC	CSAGQGKQQYF
TRBV10-3	NA	TRBJ1-1	NA	TGTGCCATCAGTGGGAGGGCAAACACTGAAGCTTTCTTT	CAISGRANTEAFF
TRBV12-5	NA	TRBJ2-3	NA	TGTGCTAGTGGGCCACCAGCGCCGACAGATACGCAGTATTTT	CASGPPAPTDTQYF
TRBV19	once	TRBJ1-5	NA	TGTGCCAGTAGTATAATAGGGGATTTCAGGCCCCAGCATTTT	CASSIIGDFRPQHF
TRBV15	NA	TRBJ2-5	NA	TGTGCCACCAGCAGAGATCCAACAGCCGGGAGAGAGACCCAGTACTTC	CATSRDPTAGRETQYF
TRBV7-8	NA	TRBJ2-7	TRBD2	TGTGCCAGCAGCTGGCGGGAGGGCCCCTACGAGCAGTACTTC	CASSWREGPYEQYF
TRBV3-1/TRBV3-2	NA	TRBJ1-1	NA	TGTGCCAGCAGCCCCCAAGACAGGCTCACTGAAGCTTTCTTT	CASSPQDRLTEAFF
TRBV7-9	NA	TRBJ2-5	NA	TGTGCCAGCAGCGGACCAGGGCTACGGCAAGAGACCCAGTACTTC	CASSGPGLRQETQYF
TRBV18	NA	TRBJ2-6	NA	TGTGCCAGCTCAATCGGGACACCGAGCTCTGGGGCCAACGTCCTGACTTTC	CASSIGTPSSGANVLTF
TRBV14	few	TRBJ1-2	NA	TGTGCTACCTCCCAGGACAGACTTTCCTATGGCTACACCTTC	CATSQDRLSYGYTF
TRBV27	NA	TRBJ2-7	NA	TGTGCCAGCAGTTTAGGGGACGGGAGCCTTAACTACGAGCAGTACTTC	CASSLGDGSLNYEQYF
TRBV21-1	NA	TRBJ2-3	NA	TGTGCCAGCAGCAAAAAGGGGAGGCAGGGGGCAGATACGCAGTATTTT	CASSKKGRQGADTQYF
TRBV4-3	once	TRBJ2-7	NA	TGCGCCAGCAGCCAAGCCGGCGGGGGCGGTTACGAGCAGTACTTC	CASSQAGGGGYEQYF
TRBV28	NA	TRBJ2-4	NA	TGTGCCAGCAGCTACTTCGGGGGCGGAGCGGGGAAAAACATTCAGTACTTC	CASSYFGGGAGKNIQYF
TRBV3-1/TRBV3-2	once	TRBJ1-1	NA	TGTGCCAGCAGCCAAAGCGCTGTCCGAGACACTGAAGCTTTCTTT	CASSQSAVRDTEAFF
TRBV3-1/TRBV3-2	few	TRBJ2-3	NA	TGTGCCAGCAGCCAAGTAGCAGGGTTCGGGAGCACAGATACGCAGTATTTT	CASSQVAGFGSTDTQYF
TRBV12-5	NA	TRBJ2-7	TRBD1	TGTGCTAGTGGTTTGGGACAGGGGAGCTCCTACGAGCAGTACTTC	CASGLGQGSSYEQYF
TRBV19	few	TRBJ1-1	NA	TGTGCCAGTAGGGCCCTGCAGGCTGGTCGCCCGAACACTGAAGCTTTCTTT	CASRALQAGRPNTEAFF
TRBV7-2	once	TRBJ1-1	NA	TGTGCCAGCAGCTTAGCAACGGGGAGGTCTGAAGCTTTCTTT	CASSLATGRSEAFF
TRBV10-3	NA	TRBJ2-7	TRBD1	TGTGCCATCAGACGGACAGGGGACCCCTACGAGCAGTACTTC	CAIRRTGDPYEQYF
TRBV5-5	NA	TRBJ1-3	NA	TGTGCCAGCAGCTTGGCCGGGGGAAACACCATATATTTT	CASSLAGGNTIYF
TRBV7-2	few	TRBJ1-4	TRBD1	TGTGCCAGCAGCTTAGACAGGGGGGATGAAAAACTGTTTTTT	CASSLDRGDEKLFF
TRBV6-5	few	TRBJ2-1	NA	TGTGCCAGCAGCATGGGGGACACCAGGGAGCAGTTCTTC	CASSMGDTREQFF
TRBV25-1	NA	TRBJ2-1	NA	TGTGCCAGTATTTCCGGGAGCCCCCGGTACAATGAGCAGTTCTTC	CASISGSPRYNEQFF
TRBV9	NA	TRBJ2-1	NA	TGTGCCAGCAGCGTAGCGCAGGGTGCCTACAATGAGCAGTTCTTC	CASSVAQGAYNEQFF
TRBV6-2/TRBV6-3	NA	TRBJ1-2	TRBD1	TGTGCCAGCAGTCGCCGGGACAGGGGGTACACTCACTATGGCTACACCTTC	CASSRRDRGYTHYGYTF
TRBV27	NA	TRBJ2-5	NA	TGTGCCAGCAGTACCTGGGGCAGGGCCCAAGAGACCCAGTACTTC	CASSTWGRAQETQYF